What follows describes a single T cell receptor beta chain. This sample was taken from a study of OX40 agonist ivuxolimab in advanced cancers. The CDR3 sequence is 17 residues long. The V segment lost 0 bases and the J segment 8 bases; nucleotides outside the gene matches: 12. Germline V lookup: CDR1 PRHDT, CDR2 FYEKMQ (reference sequence). Clones were sequenced by immunoSEQ multiplex PCR, and TCRdb holds only the in-frame ones, with some missing. Among 20,000 to 25,000 clones listed, nearly 90% were seen once. This sequence joins TRBV13 and TRBJ1-4; 7 bases align to TRBD1. Here the sequenced sample was CD4+ or CD8+ T cells sorted from blood, taken in a trial of the OX40 agonist ivuxolimab. The receptor comes from an adult with an advanced solid tumor such as melanoma, head and neck, liver or kidney cancer. The CDR3 nucleotides read TGTGCCAGCAGCTTAGGCTTCGGGGGGACAGATGCCGAAAAACTGTTTTTT. It translates to CASSLGFGGTDAEKLFF. Complete variable domain (other parts from reference TRBV13 and TRBJ1-4): AAGVIQSPRHLIKEKRETATLKCYPIPRHDTVYWYQQGPGQDPQFLISFYEKMQSDKGSIPDRFSAQQFSDYHSELNMSSLELGDSALYFCASSLGFGGTDAEKLFFGSGTQLSVL.